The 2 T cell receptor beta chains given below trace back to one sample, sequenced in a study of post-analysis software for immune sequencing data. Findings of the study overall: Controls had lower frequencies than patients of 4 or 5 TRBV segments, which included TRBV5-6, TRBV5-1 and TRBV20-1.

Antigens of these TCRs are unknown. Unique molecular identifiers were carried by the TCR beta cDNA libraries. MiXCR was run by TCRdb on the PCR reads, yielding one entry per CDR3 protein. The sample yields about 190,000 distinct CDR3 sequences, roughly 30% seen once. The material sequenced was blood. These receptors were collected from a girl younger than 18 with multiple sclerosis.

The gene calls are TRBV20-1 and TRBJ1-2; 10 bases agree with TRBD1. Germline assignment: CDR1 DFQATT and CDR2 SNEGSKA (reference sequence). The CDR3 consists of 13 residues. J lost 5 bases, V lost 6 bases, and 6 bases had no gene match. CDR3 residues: CSALGQGNYGYTF. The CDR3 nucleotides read TGCAGTGCATTGGGACAGGGGAATTATGGCTACACCTTC.

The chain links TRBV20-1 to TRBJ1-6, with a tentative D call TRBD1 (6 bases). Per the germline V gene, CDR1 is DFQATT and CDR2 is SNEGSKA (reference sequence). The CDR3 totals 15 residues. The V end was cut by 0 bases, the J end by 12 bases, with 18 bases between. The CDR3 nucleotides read TGCAGTGCTAGAGATATACGGGGGCTCGGGGGACCCCTCCACTTT. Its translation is CSARDIRGLGGPLHF.